At least ten counts were recorded for the clone carrying this TCR beta chain. TCRdb processed the 5' RACE reads anew with MiXCR; each CDR3 protein has one entry. The profile shows roughly 75,000 distinct CDR3 sequences, 2.6% of them singletons. This sample was included in a study of neurological immune-mediated disorders. The CDR3 is 12 amino acids. Germline-derived CDR1 and CDR2 are SGHTA and FQGTGA. Between the trimmed V and J ends, which lost 3 bases and 10 bases, there was a span of 10 bases. This chain joins TRBV7-3 and TRBJ2-1; D unresolved. The receptor was derived from a woman between 25 and 40 years old with multiple sclerosis. The specimen sequenced was PBMCs. CDR3 DNA: TGTGCCAGCAGCTTTGGAGAGACCGAGCAGTTCTTC. Translation: CASSFGETEQFF.